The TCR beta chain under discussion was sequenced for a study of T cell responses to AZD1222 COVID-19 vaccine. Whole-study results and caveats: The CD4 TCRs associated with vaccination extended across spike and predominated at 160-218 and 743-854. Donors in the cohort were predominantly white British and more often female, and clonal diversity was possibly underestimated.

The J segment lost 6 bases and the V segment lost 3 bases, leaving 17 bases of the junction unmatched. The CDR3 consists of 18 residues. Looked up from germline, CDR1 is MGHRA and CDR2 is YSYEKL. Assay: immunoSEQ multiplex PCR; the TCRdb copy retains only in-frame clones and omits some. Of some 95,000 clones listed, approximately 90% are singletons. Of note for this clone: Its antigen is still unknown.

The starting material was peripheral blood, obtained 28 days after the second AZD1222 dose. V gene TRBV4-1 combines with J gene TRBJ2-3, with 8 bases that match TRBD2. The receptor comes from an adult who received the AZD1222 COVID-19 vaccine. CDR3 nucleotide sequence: TGCGCCAGCAGCCAGGTTCTAGCGGGCGTTAAGGTGTCGGATACGCAGTATTTT. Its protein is CASSQVLAGVKVSDTQYF.